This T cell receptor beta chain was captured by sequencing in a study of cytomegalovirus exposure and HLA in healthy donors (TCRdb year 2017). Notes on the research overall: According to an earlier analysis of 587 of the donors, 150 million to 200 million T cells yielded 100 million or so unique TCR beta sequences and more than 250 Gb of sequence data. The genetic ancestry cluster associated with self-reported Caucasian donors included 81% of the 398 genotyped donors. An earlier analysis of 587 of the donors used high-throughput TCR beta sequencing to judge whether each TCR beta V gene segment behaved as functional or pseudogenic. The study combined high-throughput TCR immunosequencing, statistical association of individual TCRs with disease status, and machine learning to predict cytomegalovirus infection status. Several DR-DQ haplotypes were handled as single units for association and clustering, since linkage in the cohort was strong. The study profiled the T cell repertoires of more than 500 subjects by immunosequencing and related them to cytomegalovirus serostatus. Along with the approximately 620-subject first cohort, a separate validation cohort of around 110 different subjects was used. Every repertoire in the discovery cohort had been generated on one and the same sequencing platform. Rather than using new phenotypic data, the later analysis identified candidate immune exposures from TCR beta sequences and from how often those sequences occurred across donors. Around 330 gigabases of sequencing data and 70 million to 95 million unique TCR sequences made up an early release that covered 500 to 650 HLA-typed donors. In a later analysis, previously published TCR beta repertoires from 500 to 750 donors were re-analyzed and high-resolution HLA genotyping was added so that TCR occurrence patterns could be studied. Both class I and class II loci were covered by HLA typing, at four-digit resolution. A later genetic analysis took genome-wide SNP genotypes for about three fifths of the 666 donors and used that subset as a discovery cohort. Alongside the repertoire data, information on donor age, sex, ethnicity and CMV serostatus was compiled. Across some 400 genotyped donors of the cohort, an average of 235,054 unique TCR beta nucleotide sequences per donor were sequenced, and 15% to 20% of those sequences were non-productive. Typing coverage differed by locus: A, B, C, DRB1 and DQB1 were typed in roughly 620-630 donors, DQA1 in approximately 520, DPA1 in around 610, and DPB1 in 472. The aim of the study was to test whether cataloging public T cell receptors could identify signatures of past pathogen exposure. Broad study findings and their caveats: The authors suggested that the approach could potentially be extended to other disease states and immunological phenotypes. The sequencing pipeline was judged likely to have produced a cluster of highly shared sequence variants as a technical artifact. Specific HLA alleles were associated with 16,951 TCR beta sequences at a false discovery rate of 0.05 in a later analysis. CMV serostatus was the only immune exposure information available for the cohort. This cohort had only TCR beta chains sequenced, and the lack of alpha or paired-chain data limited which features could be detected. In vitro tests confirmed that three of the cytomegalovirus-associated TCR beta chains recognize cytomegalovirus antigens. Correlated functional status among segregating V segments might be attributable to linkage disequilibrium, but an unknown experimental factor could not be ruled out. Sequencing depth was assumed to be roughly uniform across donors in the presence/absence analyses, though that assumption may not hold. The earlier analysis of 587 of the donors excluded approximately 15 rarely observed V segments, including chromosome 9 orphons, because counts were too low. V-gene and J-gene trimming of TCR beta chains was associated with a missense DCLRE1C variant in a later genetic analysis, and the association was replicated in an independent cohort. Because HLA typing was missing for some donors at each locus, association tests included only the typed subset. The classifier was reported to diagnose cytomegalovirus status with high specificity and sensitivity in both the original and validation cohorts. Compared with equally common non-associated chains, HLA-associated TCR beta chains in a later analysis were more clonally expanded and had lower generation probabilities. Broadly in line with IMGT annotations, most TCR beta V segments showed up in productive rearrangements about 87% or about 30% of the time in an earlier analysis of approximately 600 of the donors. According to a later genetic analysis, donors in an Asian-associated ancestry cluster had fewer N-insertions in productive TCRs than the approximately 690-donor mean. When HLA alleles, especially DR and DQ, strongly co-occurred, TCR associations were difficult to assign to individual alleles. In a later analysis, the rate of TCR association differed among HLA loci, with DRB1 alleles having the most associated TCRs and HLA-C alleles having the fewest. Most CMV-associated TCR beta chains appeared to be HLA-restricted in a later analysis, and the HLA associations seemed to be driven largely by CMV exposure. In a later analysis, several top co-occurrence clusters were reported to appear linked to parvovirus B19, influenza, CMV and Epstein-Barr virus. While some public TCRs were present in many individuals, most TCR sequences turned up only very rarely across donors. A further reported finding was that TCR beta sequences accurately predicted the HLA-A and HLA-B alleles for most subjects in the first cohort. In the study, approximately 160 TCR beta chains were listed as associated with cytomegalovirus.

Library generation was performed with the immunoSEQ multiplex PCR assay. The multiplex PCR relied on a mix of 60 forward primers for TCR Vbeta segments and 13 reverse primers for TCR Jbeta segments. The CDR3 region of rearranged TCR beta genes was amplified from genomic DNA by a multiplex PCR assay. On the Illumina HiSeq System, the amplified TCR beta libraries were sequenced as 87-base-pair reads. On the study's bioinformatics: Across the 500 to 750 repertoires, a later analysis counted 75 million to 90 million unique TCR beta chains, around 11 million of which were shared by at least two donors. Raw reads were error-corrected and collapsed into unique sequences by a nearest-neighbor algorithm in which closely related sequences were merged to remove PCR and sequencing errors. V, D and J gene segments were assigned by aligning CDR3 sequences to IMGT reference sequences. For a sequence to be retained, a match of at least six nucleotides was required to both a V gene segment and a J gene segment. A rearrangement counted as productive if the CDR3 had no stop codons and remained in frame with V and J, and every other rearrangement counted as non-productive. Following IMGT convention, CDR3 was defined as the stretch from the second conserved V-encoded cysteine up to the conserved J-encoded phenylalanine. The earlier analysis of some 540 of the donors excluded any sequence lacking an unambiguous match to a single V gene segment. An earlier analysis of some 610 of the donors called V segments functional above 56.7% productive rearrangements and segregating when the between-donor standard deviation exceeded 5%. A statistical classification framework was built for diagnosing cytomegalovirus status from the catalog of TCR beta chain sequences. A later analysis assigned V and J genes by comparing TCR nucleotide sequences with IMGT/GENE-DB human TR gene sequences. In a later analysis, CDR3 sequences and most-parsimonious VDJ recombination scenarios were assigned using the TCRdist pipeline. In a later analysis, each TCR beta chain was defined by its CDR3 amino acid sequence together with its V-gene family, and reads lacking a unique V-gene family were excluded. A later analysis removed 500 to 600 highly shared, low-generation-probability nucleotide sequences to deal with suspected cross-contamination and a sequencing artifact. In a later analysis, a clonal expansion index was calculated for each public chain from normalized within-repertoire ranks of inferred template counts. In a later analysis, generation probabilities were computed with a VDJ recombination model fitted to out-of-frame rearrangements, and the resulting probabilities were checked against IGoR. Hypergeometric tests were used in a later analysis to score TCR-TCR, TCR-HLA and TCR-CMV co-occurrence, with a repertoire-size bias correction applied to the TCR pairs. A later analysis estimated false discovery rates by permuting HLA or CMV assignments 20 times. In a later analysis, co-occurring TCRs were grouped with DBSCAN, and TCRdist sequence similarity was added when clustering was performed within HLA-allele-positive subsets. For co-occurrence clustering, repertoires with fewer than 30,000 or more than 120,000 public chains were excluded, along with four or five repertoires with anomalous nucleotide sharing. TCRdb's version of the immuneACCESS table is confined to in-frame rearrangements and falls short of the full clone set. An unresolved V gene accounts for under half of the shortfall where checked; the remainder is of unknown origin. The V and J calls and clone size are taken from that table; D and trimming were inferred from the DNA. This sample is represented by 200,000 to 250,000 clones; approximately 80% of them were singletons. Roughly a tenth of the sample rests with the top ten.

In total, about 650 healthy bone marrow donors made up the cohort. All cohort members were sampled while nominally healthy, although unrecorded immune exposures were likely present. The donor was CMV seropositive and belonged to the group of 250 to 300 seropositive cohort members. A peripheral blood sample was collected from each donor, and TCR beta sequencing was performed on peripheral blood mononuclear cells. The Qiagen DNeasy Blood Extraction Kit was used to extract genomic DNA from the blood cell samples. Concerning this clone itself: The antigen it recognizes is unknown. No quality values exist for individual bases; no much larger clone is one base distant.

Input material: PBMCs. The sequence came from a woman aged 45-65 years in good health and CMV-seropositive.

The CDR3 sequence is CASSLLGLHNTEAFF. The DNA sequence is as follows: TGTGCCAGCAGTTTACTGGGACTACATAACACTGAAGCTTTCTTT. The rearranged segments are TRBV28 and TRBJ1-1; TRBD1 might be the D gene, on 5 matching bases. The trim is 2 bases for V and 2 bases for J, with a gap of 12 bases between the germline ends. The CDR3, cysteine through phenylalanine, is 15 amino acids long. The DNA shown is the 45-base CDR3, in frame from base 1. The germline V gene yields MDHEN for CDR1 and SYDVKM for CDR2.